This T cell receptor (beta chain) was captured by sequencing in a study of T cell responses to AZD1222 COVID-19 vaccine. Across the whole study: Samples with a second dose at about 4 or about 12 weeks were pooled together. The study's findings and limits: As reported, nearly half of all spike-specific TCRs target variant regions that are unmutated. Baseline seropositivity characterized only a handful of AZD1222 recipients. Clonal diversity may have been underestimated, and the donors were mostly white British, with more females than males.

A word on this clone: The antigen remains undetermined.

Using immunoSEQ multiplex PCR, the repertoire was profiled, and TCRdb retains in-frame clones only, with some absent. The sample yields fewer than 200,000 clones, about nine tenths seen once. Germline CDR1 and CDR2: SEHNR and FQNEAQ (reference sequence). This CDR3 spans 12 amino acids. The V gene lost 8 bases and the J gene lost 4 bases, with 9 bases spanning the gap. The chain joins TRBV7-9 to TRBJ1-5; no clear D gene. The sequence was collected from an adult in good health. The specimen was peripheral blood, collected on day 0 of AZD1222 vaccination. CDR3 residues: CASSRVNQPQHF. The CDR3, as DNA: TGTGCCAGCTCTAGGGTAAATCAGCCCCAGCATTTT. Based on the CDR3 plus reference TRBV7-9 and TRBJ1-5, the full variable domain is DTGVSQNPRHKITKRGQNVTFRCDPISEHNRLYWYRQTLGQGPEFLTYFQNEAQLEKSRLLSDRFSAERPKGSFSTLEIQRTEQGDSAMYLCASSRVNQPQHFGDGTRLSIL.